This TCR beta chain was identified in a study of T-cell memory formation after mild COVID-19 (dated by TCRdb to the early 2020s). Describing the broader study: TCR sequence clusters from the two donors were largely donor specific. In two donors, T-cell clones that expanded and contracted after mild COVID-19 were tracked by sequencing TCRalpha and TCRbeta repertoires over time. The cohort was made up of two young adult volunteers, one female and one male, who were previously healthy.

The study at large found these results: The second-wave clones that peaked on day 37 were not confirmed to be SARS-CoV-2 specific. Contracting CD4+ clones appeared mostly in the CM and EM memory subsets, whereas CD8+ clones were enriched in EMRA. Clones that contracted from day 15 to 85 showed balanced CD4/CD8 phenotypes, whereas a second wave of clones that expanded from day 15 to 37 leaned towards CD4+. The study covered only two mild cases, and larger cohorts including severe cases with pre-infection samples were considered necessary. Some responding clones were found in pre-infection memory, which suggests that pre-existing cross-reactive memory T cells took part in the SARS-CoV-2 response.

The germline V gene yields MNHEY for CDR1 and SVGAGI for CDR2. V was cut back by 8 bases and J by 8 bases, leaving a gap of 18 bases between them. Including cysteine and phenylalanine, the CDR3 has 14 amino acids. The only DNA kept is the CDR3, 42 bases in frame from the first base. Ficoll-Paque density gradient centrifugation was used to isolate PBMCs. For sequencing, an Illumina NovaSeq 6000 was employed. Using 5'RACE with constant-segment primers, TCRalpha and TCRbeta cDNA libraries were constructed, with sample barcodes and unique molecular identifiers added in the process. RNA was extracted from every sample with Trizol reagent. The libraries were amplified in two PCR steps, and the second step added a second sample barcode and Illumina TruSeq adapters. Sequencing of the libraries was done on an Illumina NovaSeq, producing 2 x 150 bp paired-end reads. The study's own analysis went as follows. With migec v1.2.7, reads were demultiplexed and then collapsed into UMI-guided consensus sequences. Using mixcr v2.1.11, UMI consensuses were aligned to TRA and TRB V and J templates and then assembled into clonotypes. A clonotype was counted as expanded or contracted only when both edgeR and NoisET called the clonotype significant, with the noise models trained on biological replicates. For edgeR calls, the thresholds were a false discovery rate-adjusted p below 0.01 and a log2 fold-change of 1. As an exploratory analysis of dynamics, max-normalized trajectories of the 1000 most abundant clonotypes were examined with PCA combined with hierarchical clustering. The CD4 or CD8 phenotype of responding clones was assigned using the separately sequenced CD4+ and CD8+ repertoires. TCRdb cleaned the public reads at Q25 with fastp, built clones with MiXCR and kept in-frame beta chains. Each CDR3 protein gets just one entry, which takes the most common genes and DNA from the rows behind it. These V and J calls originate from TCRdb's pipeline instead of the authors' own analysis. Counted in this sample were around 310,000 distinct CDR3 sequences; approximately 16% of them appeared once. The ten biggest clones cover about 22% of the sample.

About this clonotype: The target of this receptor is not known. Per-base quality was not reported, and no clone a single base away is much larger than it.

This TCR came from a man aged 18 to 29 who had mild COVID-19 (a few samples of this study predate the infection). The sample titles of this study are shuffled in the database, so cell type and time point are left out; the donor was told from shared clones. The chain employs TRBV6-5 and TRBJ2-2; a tentative D call is TRBD2 (6 bases match). Sequencing was performed on PBMCs or a T cell subset sorted from them (not recorded which). The nucleotide sequence reads TGTGCCAGCTCATGGGGACTTCTTGGAGGGGAGCTGTTTTTT. It is translated as CASSWGLLGGELFF.